This T cell receptor beta chain emerged from a study of blood T cell repertoires in COVID-19. Participant reports of clinical history set cohort assignment. Symptom resolution, clearance, or two negative PCRs marked the recovered donors of Cohort 3. Original processing notes: It was from reference gene primer amplification that nucleated cell counts were estimated. Using immunoSEQ multiplex PCR, the repertoire was profiled, and TCRdb retains in-frame clones only, with some absent. V and J calls plus clone size are reproduced from that table; the DNA served to infer D and trimming. This sample has approximately 200,000 clones, with 75% to 90% found just once. Sequencing input: PBMCs or T cells enriched from blood (not recorded which). The receptor was derived from a man aged 30-40 years who had recovered from COVID-19.

The CDR3 is CASSRDRDQPQHF. The DNA for the CDR3 is TGTGCCAGTAGTCGAGACAGGGATCAGCCCCAGCATTTT. This rearrangement joins TRBV19 to TRBJ1-5, with 7 bases aligning to TRBD1. With 5 bases clipped from V and 5 bases from J, the junction kept 3 bases outside the gene matches. The CDR3 has 13 amino acids. Germline V gene data show CDR1 as LNHDA and CDR2 as SQIVND (reference sequence).